A single sample is the source of the 18 T cell receptor beta chains below, sequenced in a study of post-analysis software for immune sequencing data. Findings and caveats of the study: Five TRBV segments appeared more often in patients than in controls, and TRBV5-6, TRBV5-1 and TRBV20-1 were among these.

For these TCRs, the target antigens are not known. cDNA libraries of TCR beta carried unique molecular identifiers. One entry per CDR3 protein results from TCRdb running MiXCR on the PCR reads. The sample comprises 450,000 or so distinct CDR3 sequences, 45% of which are singletons, and over 10% rests with the top ten. Material for sequencing was blood. The source of these receptors is a girl aged 5-17 years with multiple sclerosis.

This clonotype has a handful of counts. The CDR3 sequence: CASSQGPSGSSDEQFF. CDR3 sequence (DNA): TGTGCCAGCAGCCAAGGGCCTAGCGGGAGTAGTGATGAGCAGTTCTTC. The V gene is TRBV4-2, the J gene TRBJ2-1; 10 nucleotides line up with TRBD2. Germline values: CDR1 LGHNA, CDR2 YNFKEQ. This CDR3 region has 16 residues. Trimming at V came to 1 base and at J to 8 bases, leaving 8 bases not matched to a gene.

This chain links TRBV5-1 with TRBJ2-5, with D maybe TRBD2 (5 bases). The CDR3 covers 15 residues. Trimming took 7 bases from V and 5 from J, leaving 21 bases between them. Germline loops: CDR1 SGHRS, CDR2 YFSETQ. CDR3 amino acids: CASCRTGSVGETQYF. The CDR3 nucleotides read TGCGCCAGCTGTCGCACGGGGTCTGTGGGGGAGACCCAGTACTTC.

This clonotype has only a few counts. The V call is TRBV20-1, the J call TRBJ1-6; a possible D gene is TRBD1 (6 bases). This CDR3 is 14 amino acids long. V was shortened by 5 bases and J by 7 bases, with 15 bases between the two germline ends. From germline, CDR1 is DFQATT and CDR2 SNEGSKA (reference sequence). Here the CDR3 reads CSASSGTLNSPLHF. As DNA, the CDR3 is TGCAGTGCTTCTTCCGGGACATTAAATTCACCCCTCCACTTT.

This clonotype was detected a few times. The rearrangement links TRBV20-1 to TRBJ2-3; 9 bases agree with TRBD1. The CDR3 consists of 14 residues. V lost 2 bases and J lost 5; bases outside the gene matches: 5. Germline V gene sequence: CDR1 DFQATT, CDR2 SNEGSKA (reference sequence). CDR3: CSARYRGQVDTQYF. CDR3 DNA sequence: TGCAGTGCTAGATACAGGGGGCAAGTAGATACGCAGTATTTT.

The J gene is TRBJ2-5, the V gene TRBV7-8; D possibly corresponds to TRBD2 (7 bases). This CDR3 region has 16 residues. The V end lost 2 bases, the J end lost 11 bases, and 24 bases lay between the germline ends. Per the germline V gene, CDR1 is SGHVS and CDR2 is FQNEAQ. The chain's CDR3 is CASSLIGGGRSYGQYF. In DNA form, the CDR3 reads TGTGCCAGCAGCTTAATAGGCGGGGGCCGCTCCTACGGGCAGTACTTC.

This clonotype was picked up one time. A read error may account for a junction end that differs from germline. The chain uses TRBV20-1 and TRBJ2-7, with 7 bases aligning to TRBD2. This CDR3 spans 16 amino acids. From germline, CDR1 is DFQATT and CDR2 SNEGSKA (reference sequence). The CDR3 DNA reads TGCAGTGCTAGAGACTGGAGAAAGCGGGGCGAATACGAGCTGTACTTC. Translating gives CSARDWRKRGEYELYF.

The chain employs TRBV6-2 or TRBV6-3 and TRBJ2-7, with 7 positions matching TRBD2. CDR3 length: 15 amino acids. V lost 6 bases to trimming and J lost 5 bases; unmatched junction nucleotides: 13. Germline CDR1 is MNHEY and CDR2 is SVGEGT. The DNA for the CDR3 is TGTGCCAGCAGGGGGGGGAGCCGCTTTGGGAACGAGCAGTACTTC. Protein: CASRGGSRFGNEQYF.

V and J are TRBV2 and TRBJ2-7; 8 nucleotides match TRBD1. The ends lost 5 bases at V and 4 bases at J; junction bases unmatched: 7. The germline V gene has CDR1 SNHLY and CDR2 FYNNEI. The CDR3 runs to 14 residues. CDR3 sequence: CASSPNRGSYEQYF. CDR3 nucleotides: TGTGCCAGCAGTCCAAACAGGGGGTCATACGAGCAGTACTTC.

This clonotype showed up just a few times. The chain employs TRBV9 and TRBJ1-2; 9 bases match TRBD1. In germline, CDR1 is SGDLS, CDR2 YYNGEE. J gave up 1 base and V 4 bases, and 5 bases lay outside the gene matches. The CDR3 sequence is 15 residues long. The chain's CDR3 is CASSYRDRDNYGYTF. The CDR3 DNA is TGTGCCAGCAGCTACCGGGACAGGGATAACTATGGCTACACCTTC. Full variable domain (outside the CDR3, taken from reference TRBV9 and TRBJ1-2): DSGVTQTPKHLITATGQRVTLRCSPRSGDLSVYWYQQSLDQGLQFLIQYYNGEERAKGNILERFSAQQFPDLHSELNLSSLELGDSALYFCASSYRDRDNYGYTFGSGTRLTVV.

The gene calls are TRBV28 and TRBJ2-7; D not certain. Germline V gene sequence: CDR1 MDHEN, CDR2 SYDVKM. V was clipped by 4 bases and J by 0 bases, with 13 bases between them. The CDR3 is 15 amino acids. CDR3 amino acids: CASSSPGPPSYEQYF. The DNA of the CDR3 is TGTGCCAGCAGTTCCCCCGGACCACCCTCCTACGAGCAGTACTTC.

This clonotype has just a few counts. This chain links TRBV3-1 with TRBJ2-7; 7 bases are shared with TRBD2. J was trimmed by 2 bases and V by 4 bases; bases with no gene match: 8. Germline CDR1 is LGHDT and CDR2 is YNNKEL (reference sequence). CDR3 length: 15 amino acids. In nucleotides, the CDR3 is TGTGCCAGCAGCCGAAGCGGGACTCCCACCTACGAGCAGTACTTC. Translation gives CASSRSGTPTYEQYF.

This clonotype was seen a handful of times. CDR3 residues: CSAGGGSKNIQYF. The CDR3 region has the DNA TGCAGCGCTGGGGGGGGCTCCAAAAACATTCAGTACTTC. The V call is TRBV29-1, the J call TRBJ2-4, with D maybe TRBD2 (7 bases). This CDR3 spans 13 amino acids. Germline-derived CDR1 and CDR2 are SQVTM and ANQGSEA. The ends were cut back, 7 bases at V and 2 bases at J, with 12 bases in the middle. Supplemented by reference TRBV29-1 and TRBJ2-4, the full variable domain reads SAVISQKPSRDICQRGTSLTIQCQVDSQVTMMFWYRQQPGQSLTLIATANQGSEATYESGFVIDKFPISRPNLTFSTLTVSNMSPEDSSIYLCSAGGGSKNIQYFGAGTRLSVL.

This clonotype was picked up a small number of times. The V gene is TRBV6-2 or TRBV6-3, the J gene TRBJ2-5; 7 bases are shared with TRBD1. The CDR3 totals 14 residues. CDR1 is MNHEY and CDR2 is SVGEGT in the germline V gene. J was trimmed by 4 bases and V by 6 bases; bases with no gene match: 8. The CDR3 loop is CASRLTGLVETQYF. Written as DNA, the CDR3 is TGTGCCAGCAGATTGACAGGGCTCGTAGAGACCCAGTACTTC.

The chain joins TRBV5-1 to TRBJ2-1; the D gene is possibly TRBD2 (5 bases). V was clipped by 0 bases and J by 2 bases, with 6 bases between them. Looked up from germline, CDR1 is SGHRS and CDR2 is YFSETQ. The CDR3 is 14 amino acids. The CDR3 DNA is TGCGCCAGCAGCTTGGAACTAGCCTACAATGAGCAGTTCTTC. Encoded protein: CASSLELAYNEQFF.

CDR3 nucleotide sequence: TGCAGTGCTAGAGATGGGGTAGCGGCAGATACGCAGTATTTT. It encodes CSARDGVAADTQYF. J is TRBJ2-3 and V is TRBV20-1; TRBD2 is a possible D gene (6 bases). Germline CDR1 reads DFQATT; CDR2 reads SNEGSKA (reference sequence). The V end was cut by 0 bases, the J end by 4 bases, with 11 bases between. The CDR3 loop spans 14 amino acids.

J is TRBJ1-5 and V is TRBV20-1; perhaps TRBD1 as D (6 bases). This CDR3 spans 15 amino acids. V lost 4 bases, J lost 0 bases, and 13 bases lay in between. In germline, CDR1 is DFQATT, CDR2 SNEGSKA (reference sequence). CDR3 sequence: CSATPSGVSNQPQHF. Written as DNA, the CDR3 is TGCAGTGCTACCCCCTCAGGGGTTAGCAATCAGCCCCAGCATTTT.

This clonotype has a handful of counts. The J gene is TRBJ2-7, the V gene TRBV7-2; D is unresolved. Germline values: CDR1 SGHTA, CDR2 FQGNSA. The CDR3 loop spans 14 amino acids. Trimming took 1 base from V and 2 from J, leaving 9 bases between them. CDR3 protein: CASSLEPGPYEQYF. CDR3 in DNA: TGTGCCAGCAGCTTAGAGCCAGGTCCCTACGAGCAGTACTTC. Full variable domain (outside the CDR3, taken from reference TRBV7-2 and TRBJ2-7): GAGVSQSPSNKVTEKGKDVELRCDPISGHTALYWYRQSLGQGLEFLIYFQGNSAPDKSGLPSDRFSAERTGGSVSTLTIQRTQQEDSAVYLCASSLEPGPYEQYFGPGTRLTVT.

The chain has TRBV6-6 and TRBJ2-3, with TRBD2 matching 14 bases. This CDR3 spans 17 amino acids. Germline V gives CDR1 MNHNY, CDR2 SVGAGI (reference sequence). V lost 6 bases and J lost 1; bases outside the gene matches: 6. The CDR3 protein is CASRRGLAGAGTDTQYF. The DNA for the CDR3 is TGTGCCAGCAGACGGGGACTAGCGGGAGCGGGCACAGATACGCAGTATTTT.